Here is one TCR beta chain with its context. The PCR had 60 Vbeta and 13 Jbeta primers. TCRdb keeps only in-frame clones here, not all; method: immunoSEQ multiplex PCR. The sample consists of around 220,000 clones, roughly four fifths of them appearing once. The germline V gene encodes CDR1 LNHDA and CDR2 SQIVND (reference sequence). The CDR3 is 14 residues long. With V trimmed by 7 bases and J by 11 bases, 7 bases remained unmatched. This entry belongs to a study of cytomegalovirus exposure and HLA in healthy donors. This receptor was obtained from a girl aged 5 to 17 in good health and CMV-seronegative. Input material: PBMCs. The J gene is TRBJ2-1, the V gene TRBV19; TRBD2 aligns across 14 bases. CDR3 loop: CASTLTSGRVKQFF. The DNA of the CDR3 is TGTGCCAGTACCCTGACTAGCGGGAGGGTTAAGCAGTTCTTC.